This T cell receptor beta chain was sequenced during a study of identical twins. Trimming took 5 bases from V and 4 from J, leaving 20 bases between them. Germline V gene sequence: CDR1 SEHNR, CDR2 FQNEAQ (reference sequence). CDR3 length equals 16 residues. Whole-study findings and limits: Conclusions rested on cross-sectional statistics rather than following the same donors. Alpha sequences that were out-of-frame and twin-shared showed an excess of low generation probability. Recombination models fit unrelated individuals' TCR alpha sharing but underestimated twins'.

About this clonotype itself: The antigen is not known.

The donors were all healthy and Caucasian. One entry per CDR3 protein, called by TCRdb with MiXCR from the 5' RACE reads. The sample has some 1,700,000 distinct CDR3 sequences; under 35% are singletons. Sequences were obtained from cord blood. The chain couples TRBV7-9 to TRBJ1-2; tentative D call: TRBD1 (5 bases). The receptor was isolated from a newborn girl in good health. In DNA form, the CDR3 reads TGTGCCAGCAGCCCCGGGGCAGGTCGGGGTATCTATGGCTACACCTTC. This codes for CASSPGAGRGIYGYTF. The variable domain in full, with the rest retrieved from reference TRBV7-9 and TRBJ1-2, is DTGVSQNPRHKITKRGQNVTFRCDPISEHNRLYWYRQTLGQGPEFLTYFQNEAQLEKSRLLSDRFSAERPKGSFSTLEIQRTEQGDSAMYLCASSPGAGRGIYGYTFGSGTRLTVV.